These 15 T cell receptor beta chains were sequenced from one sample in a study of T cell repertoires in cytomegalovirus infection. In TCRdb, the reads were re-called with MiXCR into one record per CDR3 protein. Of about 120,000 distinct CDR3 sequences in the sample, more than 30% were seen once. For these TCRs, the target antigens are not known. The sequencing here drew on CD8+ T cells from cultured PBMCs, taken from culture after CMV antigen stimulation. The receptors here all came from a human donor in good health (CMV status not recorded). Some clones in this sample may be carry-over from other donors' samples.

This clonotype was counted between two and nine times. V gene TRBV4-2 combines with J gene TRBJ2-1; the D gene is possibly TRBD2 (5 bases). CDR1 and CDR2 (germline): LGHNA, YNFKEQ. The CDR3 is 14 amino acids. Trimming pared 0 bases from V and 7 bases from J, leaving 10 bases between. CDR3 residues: CASSQDRRVNEQFF. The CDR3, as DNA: TGTGCCAGCAGCCAAGATCGGCGGGTGAATGAGCAGTTCTTC.

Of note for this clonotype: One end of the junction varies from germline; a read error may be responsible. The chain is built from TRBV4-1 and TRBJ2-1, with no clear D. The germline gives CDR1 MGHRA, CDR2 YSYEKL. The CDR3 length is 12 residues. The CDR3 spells CASSQPYNEQFF. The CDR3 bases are TGTGCCAGCAGCCAACCTTACAATGAGCAGTTCTTC.

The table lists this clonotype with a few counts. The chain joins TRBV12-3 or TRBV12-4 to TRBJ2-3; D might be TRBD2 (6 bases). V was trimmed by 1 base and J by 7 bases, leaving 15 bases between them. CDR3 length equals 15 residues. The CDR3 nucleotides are TGTGCCAGCAGTTTAGGTGGGGGGAGGACATATACGCAGTATTTT. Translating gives CASSLGGGRTYTQYF.

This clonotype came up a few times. The CDR3 DNA is TGTGCCAGCAGCTCGAGCCCAGGTCAGGGCTACACCTTC. Encoded protein: CASSSSPGQGYTF. V usage is TRBV5-8 and J usage is TRBJ1-2; no clear D gene. Germline V CDR1 and CDR2: SGHTS, YDEGEE. V shed 3 bases and J shed 8 bases, with 14 bases lying between them. The CDR3 is 13 amino acids.

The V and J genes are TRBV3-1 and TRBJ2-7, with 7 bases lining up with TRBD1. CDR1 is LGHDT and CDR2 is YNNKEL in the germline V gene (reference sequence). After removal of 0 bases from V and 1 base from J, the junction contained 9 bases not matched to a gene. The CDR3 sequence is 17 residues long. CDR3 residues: CASSQDHGTDGSYEQYF. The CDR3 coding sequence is TGTGCCAGCAGCCAAGATCATGGGACAGATGGATCCTACGAGCAGTACTTC.

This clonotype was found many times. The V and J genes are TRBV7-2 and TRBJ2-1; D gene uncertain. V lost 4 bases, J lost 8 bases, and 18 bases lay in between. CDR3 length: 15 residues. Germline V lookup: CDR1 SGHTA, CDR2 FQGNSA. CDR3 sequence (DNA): TGTGCCAGCAGCTCCGATCTAGTAGGTTTCTATGAGCAGTTCTTC. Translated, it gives CASSSDLVGFYEQFF. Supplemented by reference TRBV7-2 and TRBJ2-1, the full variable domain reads GAGVSQSPSNKVTEKGKDVELRCDPISGHTALYWYRQSLGQGLEFLIYFQGNSAPDKSGLPSDRFSAERTGGSVSTLTIQRTQQEDSAVYLCASSSDLVGFYEQFFGPGTRLTVL.

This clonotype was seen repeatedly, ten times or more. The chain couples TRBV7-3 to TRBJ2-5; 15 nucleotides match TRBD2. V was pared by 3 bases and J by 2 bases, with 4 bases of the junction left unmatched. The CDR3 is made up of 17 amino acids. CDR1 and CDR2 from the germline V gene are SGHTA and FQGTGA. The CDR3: CASSFGTSGGLQETQYF. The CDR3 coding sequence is TGTGCCAGCAGCTTCGGGACTAGCGGGGGGCTACAAGAGACCCAGTACTTC.

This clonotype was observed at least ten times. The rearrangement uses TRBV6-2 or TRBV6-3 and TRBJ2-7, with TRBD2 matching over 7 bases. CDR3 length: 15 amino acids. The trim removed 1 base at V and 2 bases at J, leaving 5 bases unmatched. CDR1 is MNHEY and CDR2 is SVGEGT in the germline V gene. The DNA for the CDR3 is TGTGCCAGCAGTTACTTTCTAGCGGATACCTACGAGCAGTACTTC. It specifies CASSYFLADTYEQYF.

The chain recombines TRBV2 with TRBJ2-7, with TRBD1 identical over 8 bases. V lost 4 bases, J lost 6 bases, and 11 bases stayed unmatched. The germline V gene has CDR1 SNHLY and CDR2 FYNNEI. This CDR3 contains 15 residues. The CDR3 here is CASSGPDREVGEQYF. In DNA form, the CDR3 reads TGTGCCAGCAGTGGACCGGACAGGGAAGTCGGCGAGCAGTACTTC.

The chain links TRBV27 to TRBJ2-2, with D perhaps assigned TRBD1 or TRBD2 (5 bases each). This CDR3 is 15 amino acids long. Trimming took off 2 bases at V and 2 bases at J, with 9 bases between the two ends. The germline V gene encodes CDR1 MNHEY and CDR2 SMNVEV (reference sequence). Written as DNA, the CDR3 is TGTGCCAGCAGTTTAAGAGGGGCTAACACCGGGGAGCTGTTTTTT. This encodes CASSLRGANTGELFF.

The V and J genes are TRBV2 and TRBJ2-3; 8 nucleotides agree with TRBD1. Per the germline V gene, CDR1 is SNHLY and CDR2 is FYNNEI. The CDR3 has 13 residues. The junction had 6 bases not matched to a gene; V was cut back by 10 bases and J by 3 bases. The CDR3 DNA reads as TGTGCCATACAAGGGGACAGGACAGATACGCAGTATTTT. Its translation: CAIQGDRTDTQYF. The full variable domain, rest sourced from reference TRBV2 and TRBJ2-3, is EPEVTQTPSHQVTQMGQEVILRCVPISNHLYFYWYRQILGQKVEFLVSFYNNEISEKSEIFDDQFSVERPDGSNFTLKIRSTKLEDSAMYFCAIQGDRTDTQYFGPGTRLTVL.

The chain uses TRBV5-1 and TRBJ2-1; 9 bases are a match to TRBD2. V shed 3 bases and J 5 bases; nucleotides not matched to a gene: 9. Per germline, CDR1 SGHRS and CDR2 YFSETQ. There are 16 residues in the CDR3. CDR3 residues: CASSSTLAGVNNEQFF. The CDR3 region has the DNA TGCGCCAGCAGCTCTACGTTAGCGGGGGTTAACAATGAGCAGTTCTTC.

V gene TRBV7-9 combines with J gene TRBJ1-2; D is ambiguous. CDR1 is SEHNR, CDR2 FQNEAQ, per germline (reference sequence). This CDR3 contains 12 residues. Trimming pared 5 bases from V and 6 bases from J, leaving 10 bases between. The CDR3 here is CASSQDPNGYTF. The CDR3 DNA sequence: TGTGCCAGCAGCCAGGACCCCAATGGCTACACCTTC.

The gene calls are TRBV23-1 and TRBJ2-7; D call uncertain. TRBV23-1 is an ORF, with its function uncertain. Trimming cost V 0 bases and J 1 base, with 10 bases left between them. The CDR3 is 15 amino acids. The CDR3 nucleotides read TGCGCCAGCAGTCAATCCGAAAGACCGTCCTACGAGCAGTACTTC. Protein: CASSQSERPSYEQYF.

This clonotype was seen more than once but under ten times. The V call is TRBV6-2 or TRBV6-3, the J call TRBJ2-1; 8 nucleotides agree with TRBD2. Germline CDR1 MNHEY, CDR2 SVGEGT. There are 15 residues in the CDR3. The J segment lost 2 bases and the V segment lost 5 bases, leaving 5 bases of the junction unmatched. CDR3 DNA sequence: TGTGCCAGCAGTGATCTAGCGGGCACCTACAATGAGCAGTTCTTC. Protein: CASSDLAGTYNEQFF.